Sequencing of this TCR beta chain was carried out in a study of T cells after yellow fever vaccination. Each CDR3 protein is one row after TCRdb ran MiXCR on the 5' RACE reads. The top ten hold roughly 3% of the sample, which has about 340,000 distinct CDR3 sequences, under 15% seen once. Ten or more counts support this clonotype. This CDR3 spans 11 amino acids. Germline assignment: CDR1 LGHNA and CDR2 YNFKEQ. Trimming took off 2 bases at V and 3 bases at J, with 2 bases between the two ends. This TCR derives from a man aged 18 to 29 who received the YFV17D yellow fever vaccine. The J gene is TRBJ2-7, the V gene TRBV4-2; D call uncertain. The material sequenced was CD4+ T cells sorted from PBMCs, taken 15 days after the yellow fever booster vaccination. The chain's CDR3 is CASSQNYEQYF. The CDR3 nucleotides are TGTGCCAGCAGCCAAAACTACGAGCAGTACTTC.